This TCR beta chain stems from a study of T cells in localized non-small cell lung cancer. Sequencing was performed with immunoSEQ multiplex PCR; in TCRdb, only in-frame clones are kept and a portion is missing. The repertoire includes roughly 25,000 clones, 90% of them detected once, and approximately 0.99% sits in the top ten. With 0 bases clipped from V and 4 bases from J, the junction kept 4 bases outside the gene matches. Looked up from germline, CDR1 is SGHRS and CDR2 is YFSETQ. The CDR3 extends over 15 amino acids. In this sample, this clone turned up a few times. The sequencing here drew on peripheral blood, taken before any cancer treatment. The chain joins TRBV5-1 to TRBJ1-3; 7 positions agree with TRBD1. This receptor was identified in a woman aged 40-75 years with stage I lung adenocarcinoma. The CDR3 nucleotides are TGCGCCAGCAGCTTGGGACAGGGCACCGGAAACACCATATATTTT. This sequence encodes CASSLGQGTGNTIYF.